Listed here are 18 T cell receptor beta chains from one sample, sequenced in a study of blood T cells in healthy people across ages. A second about 6 to 11 cycle PCR used barcoded and J-beta primers. TCRdb ran MiXCR on the 5' RACE reads and lists one entry per CDR3 protein. This table holds 550,000 to 600,000 distinct CDR3 sequences, about 26% found once. The sample taken for sequencing was blood. These receptor sequences come from a woman in her seventies in good health.

Ten or more counts support this clonotype. This sequence joins TRBV27 and TRBJ2-5; D might be TRBD2 (6 bases). This CDR3 has 15 amino acids. V lost 6 bases and J lost 4, with 18 bases in between. Germline CDR1 MNHEY, CDR2 SMNVEV (reference sequence). In DNA form, the CDR3 reads TGTGCCAGCAGGGGCAGGGAGGTCCGAGGAGAGACCCAGTACTTC. Translating it yields CASRGREVRGETQYF.

The rearrangement joins TRBV28 to TRBJ1-2; D gene uncertain. The CDR3 runs to 14 residues. The germline CDR1 and CDR2 sequences are MDHEN and SYDVKM. The ends were cut back, 2 bases at V and 0 bases at J, with 7 bases in the middle. CDR3 bases: TGTGCCAGCAGTTTACTCAATACTAACTATGGCTACACCTTC. Translation: CASSLLNTNYGYTF.

This clonotype has a handful of counts. The V gene is TRBV7-2, the J gene TRBJ2-5; 7 bases align to TRBD2. CDR1 and CDR2 from the germline V gene are SGHTA and FQGNSA. The CDR3 is 15 residues long. The V gene end was trimmed by 2 bases and the J gene end by 2 bases; junction bases not matched to a gene: 5. CDR3 coding DNA: TGTGCCAGCAGCTTAATGTCTAGCGGACAAGAGACCCAGTACTTC. This gives the protein CASSLMSSGQETQYF.

This chain uses TRBV6-5 with TRBJ2-6, with 8 bases aligning to TRBD1. With V trimmed by 3 bases and J by 0 bases, 7 bases remained unmatched. The CDR3 has 18 amino acids. Germline lookup yields CDR1 MNHEY and CDR2 SVGAGI. In nucleotides, the CDR3 is TGTGCCAGCAGTTATTGGAGGGACAGGACCTCTGGGGCCAACGTCCTGACTTTC. As protein: CASSYWRDRTSGANVLTF.

The J gene is TRBJ2-2, the V gene TRBV5-1; no reliable D call. The germline V and J ends were trimmed by 6 bases and 1 base, with 13 bases remaining between them. The CDR3 totals 15 residues. The germline V gene has CDR1 SGHRS and CDR2 YFSETQ. CDR3 region: CASTLALVNTGELFF. CDR3 DNA: TGCGCCAGCACCCTTGCCCTAGTGAACACCGGGGAGCTGTTTTTT.

This clonotype has a handful of counts. The J gene is TRBJ1-2, the V gene TRBV9; possibly TRBD1 for D (6 bases). The germline V gene has CDR1 SGDLS and CDR2 YYNGEE. This CDR3 is 15 amino acids long. V was pared by 4 bases and J by 0 bases, with 13 bases between. CDR3 DNA: TGTGCCAGCAGCTCCCGGACAGTGGCTAACTATGGCTACACCTTC. The encoded protein is CASSSRTVANYGYTF.

This chain connects TRBV7-2 to TRBJ2-3; 9 bases map to TRBD2. Germline trimming cut 5 bases from V and 4 bases from J; bases unmatched to any gene: 13. The CDR3 contains 17 residues. CDR1 is SGHTA, CDR2 FQGNSA, per germline. CDR3 nucleotide sequence: TGTGCCAGCAGCCCTCGACCCGGGACTAGCAATTCAGATACGCAGTATTTT. Its protein product is CASSPRPGTSNSDTQYF. Using reference TRBV7-2 and TRBJ2-3 for the parts outside the CDR3, the full variable domain is GAGVSQSPSNKVTEKGKDVELRCDPISGHTALYWYRQSLGQGLEFLIYFQGNSAPDKSGLPSDRFSAERTGGSVSTLTIQRTQQEDSAVYLCASSPRPGTSNSDTQYFGPGTRLTVL.

This clonotype was seen more than once but under ten times. CDR3 sequence reads: CASSQTGKETQYF. The CDR3 DNA reads as TGCGCCAGCAGCCAGACAGGAAAAGAGACCCAGTACTTC. V is TRBV4-1 and J is TRBJ2-5; a weak D match, TRBD1 (6 bases). The germline gives CDR1 MGHRA, CDR2 YSYEKL. V was pared by 3 bases and J by 3 bases, with 8 bases between. The CDR3 is 13 residues long.

The chain joins TRBV9 to TRBJ1-1; TRBD1 agrees at 9 bases. This CDR3 is built from 15 residues. Trimming at V came to 6 bases and at J to 0 bases, leaving 6 bases not matched to a gene. Germline CDR1 reads SGDLS; CDR2 reads YYNGEE. DNA of the CDR3: TGTGCCAGCAACACCGGGACAGGGATGAACACTGAAGCTTTCTTT. Amino acid sequence: CASNTGTGMNTEAFF.

This clonotype was recorded a few times. The genes are TRBV12-3 or TRBV12-4 and TRBJ2-7, with 8 bases that match TRBD1. V shed 6 bases, J shed 9 bases, and the junction held 10 bases outside the gene matches. CDR3 length: 13 amino acids. This CDR3 reads CASSPTGVIGQYF. CDR3 bases: TGTGCCAGCAGCCCGACAGGGGTGATTGGGCAGTACTTC.

This clonotype was seen just once. A much larger clone differs from this one at a single base, so this may be a read error. This rearrangement joins TRBV7-2 to TRBJ2-2; D is uncertain. CDR1 is SGHTA and CDR2 is FQGNSA in the germline V gene. With 5 bases removed from V and 5 bases from J, the gap between germline ends came to 12 bases. The CDR3 has 14 residues. CDR3 in DNA: TGTGCCAGCAGCCCCGGACCAGCGACCGGGGAGCTGTTTTTT. Its translation is CASSPGPATGELFF.

This chain connects TRBV11-1 to TRBJ2-1; D may be TRBD2 (5 bases). In germline, CDR1 is SGHAT, CDR2 FQDESV (reference sequence). The CDR3 is 13 amino acids. V shed 5 bases and J shed 8 bases, with 13 bases lying between them. Here the CDR3 DNA reads TGTGCCAGCAGCGTTTATAGGCGGGATGAGCAGTTCTTC. Its translation is CASSVYRRDEQFF. The full variable domain, completed using reference TRBV11-1 and TRBJ2-1, is EAEVAQSPRYKITEKSQAVAFWCDPISGHATLYWYRQILGQGPELLVQFQDESVVDDSQLPKDRFSAERLKGVDSTLKIQPAELGDSAMYLCASSVYRRDEQFFGPGTRLTVL.

The CDR3: CSARALGSGANVLTF. DNA for the CDR3: TGCAGTGCTAGAGCCCTCGGGTCTGGGGCCAACGTCCTGACTTTC. The chain is built from TRBV20-1 and TRBJ2-6; D is unclear. There are 15 residues in the CDR3. Germline CDR1 is DFQATT and CDR2 is SNEGSKA (reference sequence). V was trimmed by 1 base and J by 1 base, leaving 8 bases between them.

The rearrangement links TRBV7-2 to TRBJ2-2; D unclear. This CDR3 spans 14 amino acids. Germline assignment: CDR1 SGHTA and CDR2 FQGNSA. V was clipped by 3 bases and J by 1 base, with 6 bases between them. The CDR3 loop is CASSFVGNTGELFF. CDR3 in DNA: TGTGCCAGCAGCTTCGTCGGGAACACCGGGGAGCTGTTTTTT.

This chain uses TRBV9 with TRBJ1-2; D is uncertain. V shed 0 bases and J shed 0 bases, with 6 bases lying between them. Germline V gene sequence: CDR1 SGDLS, CDR2 YYNGEE. The CDR3 covers 14 residues. CDR3 loop: CASSVEASNYGYTF. CDR3 DNA sequence: TGTGCCAGCAGCGTAGAGGCTTCTAACTATGGCTACACCTTC. The full variable domain, completed using reference TRBV9 and TRBJ1-2, is DSGVTQTPKHLITATGQRVTLRCSPRSGDLSVYWYQQSLDQGLQFLIQYYNGEERAKGNILERFSAQQFPDLHSELNLSSLELGDSALYFCASSVEASNYGYTFGSGTRLTVV.

This clonotype was recorded a few times. In DNA form, the CDR3 reads TGTGCCAGCAATAAAGGGGGCGAGTCAATGCGGTACTTC. Protein product: CASNKGGESMRYF. The chain employs TRBV7-2 and TRBJ2-7; 7 bases are a match to TRBD1. The CDR3 has 13 residues. Germline-derived CDR1 and CDR2 are SGHTA and FQGNSA. Trimming at V came to 7 bases and at J to 12 bases, leaving 15 bases not matched to a gene. Looking up the rest from reference TRBV7-2 and TRBJ2-7 gives the full variable domain: GAGVSQSPSNKVTEKGKDVELRCDPISGHTALYWYRQSLGQGLEFLIYFQGNSAPDKSGLPSDRFSAERTGGSVSTLTIQRTQQEDSAVYLCASNKGGESMRYFGPGTRLTVT.

This clonotype was detected a few times. The rearrangement joins TRBV24-1 to TRBJ2-1, with 9 bases identical to TRBD1. Trimming at V came to 3 bases and at J to 7 bases, leaving 9 bases not matched to a gene. Germline V gene data show CDR1 as KGHDR and CDR2 as SFDVKD. The length of the CDR3 is 16 residues. The CDR3 region is CATSDLQTGGKNEQFF. CDR3 DNA: TGTGCCACCAGTGATCTCCAGACAGGGGGAAAGAATGAGCAGTTCTTC.

The chain uses TRBV20-1 and TRBJ2-1, with 12 bases aligning to TRBD2. The V segment lost 5 bases and the J segment 10 bases; nucleotides outside the gene matches: 12. This CDR3 has 15 amino acids. CDR1 is DFQATT, CDR2 SNEGSKA, per germline (reference sequence). The CDR3 spells CSADGASGGVEEQFF. In DNA, the CDR3 is TGCAGTGCTGACGGGGCTAGCGGGGGGGTAGAGGAGCAGTTCTTC.